One T cell receptor beta chain is described in this entry. TCRdb keeps only in-frame clones here, not all; method: immunoSEQ multiplex PCR. The profile covers 150,000 to 200,000 clones, with 88% appearing a single time and approximately 4% taken by the ten largest. This entry comes from a study of blood T cell repertoires in COVID-19. Trimming pared 5 bases from V and 4 bases from J, leaving 5 bases between. The CDR3 runs to 11 residues. Looked up from germline, CDR1 is MNHEY and CDR2 is SMNVEV (reference sequence). The sequence derives from a human donor in a cohort sampled during active COVID-19. Sequencing was performed on peripheral blood. V is TRBV27 and J is TRBJ2-5; no clear D gene. The CDR3 bases are TGTGCCAGCAGTCCCAGAGAGACCCAGTACTTC. It specifies CASSPRETQYF.